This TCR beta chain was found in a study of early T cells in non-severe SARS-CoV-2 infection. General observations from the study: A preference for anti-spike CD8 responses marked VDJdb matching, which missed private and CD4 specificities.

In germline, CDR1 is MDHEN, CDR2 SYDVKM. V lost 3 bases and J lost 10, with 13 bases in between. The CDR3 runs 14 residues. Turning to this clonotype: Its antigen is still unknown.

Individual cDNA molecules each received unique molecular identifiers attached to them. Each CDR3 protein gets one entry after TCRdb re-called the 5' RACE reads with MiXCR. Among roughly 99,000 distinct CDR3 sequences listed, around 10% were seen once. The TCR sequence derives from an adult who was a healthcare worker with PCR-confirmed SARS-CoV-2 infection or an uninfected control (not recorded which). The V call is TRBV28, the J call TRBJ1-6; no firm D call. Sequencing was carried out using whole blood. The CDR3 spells CASSFYLQESPLHF. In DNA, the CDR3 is TGTGCCAGCAGTTTTTACCTACAAGAATCACCCCTCCACTTT.